This T cell receptor beta chain was obtained from a study of neurological immune-mediated disorders. Each TCR transcript was tagged with a 10-nucleotide random UMI during 5'RACE. TCRdb re-called the 5' RACE reads with MiXCR, one entry per CDR3 protein. The sample includes fewer than 55,000 distinct CDR3 sequences, about 9.1% of them seen just once. Time point indicated: longitudinal time-point 1 (baseline). Unsorted libraries were generated from 2 million PBMCs held at -80 degrees C. Study-wide results and caveats: Falling below healthy controls, multiple sclerosis showed the least TCR clonal expansion, while HTLV-1-associated myelopathy showed the most. Across subjects, no CDR3 amino acid sequence appeared in expanded clones of more than one subject, a finding that suggested private repertoires in all groups.

Comments on this clonotype: Its matching antigen is unknown. One end of the junction fails to match germline, which may point to a read error.

The CDR3 length is 15 residues. Germline lookup yields CDR1 SGHVS and CDR2 FQNEAQ. The chain carries TRBV7-8 and TRBJ2-5, with 7 bases lining up with TRBD2. Sequencing was carried out using PBMCs. The clonotype comes from a woman between 35 and 50 years old in good health. For the CDR3, the DNA is TGTACCAGCAGCTTAGAAGCGGGGAGTTTTGAGACCCAGTACTTC. Translated: CTSSLEAGSFETQYF.